A selection of T cell receptor beta chains follows, all from one sample in a study of T cell changes during pregnancy in multiple sclerosis. Method: immunoSEQ multiplex PCR; TCRdb's copy keeps in-frame clones and lacks some. The sample holds approximately 99,000 clones, around 93% seen once. The material sequenced was peripheral blood, taken after pregnancy. All receptors derive from a female donor with multiple sclerosis, enrolled in a pregnancy study. CDR3s include the opening cysteine and the closing phenylalanine or tryptophan. A D gene is named only where the DNA matches it firmly. Some rows mark clone size as missing; the rest say once, few, many or name a class of expanded clone.

TRBV27,-,TRBJ2-3,TRBD2,TGTGCCAGCACCAGCGGGAGTCTAGATACGCAGTATTTT,CASTSGSLDTQYF
TRBV19,-,TRBJ1-2,-,TGTGCCAGTAGTATCGGAGAGGTTCCTGGCTACACCTTC,CASSIGEVPGYTF
TRBV30,-,TRBJ1-2,-,TGTGCCTGGAGTGCGCCCCCCATACTACGATTTCAGGGCTACACCTTC,CAWSAPPILRFQGYTF
TRBV7-9,-,TRBJ2-7,TRBD1,TGTGCCAGCAGCTTATCTAAGACAGGGGTGAGGGAGCAGTACTTC,CASSLSKTGVREQYF
TRBV7-9,-,TRBJ1-5,TRBD1,TGTGCCAGCAGCCCGGACAGGTTCAATCAGCCCCAGCATTTT,CASSPDRFNQPQHF
TRBV6-1,-,TRBJ2-5,-,TGTGCCAGCAGTGCAGACGGGACTGGAAGGCAAGAGACCCAGTACTTC,CASSADGTGRQETQYF
TRBV18,-,TRBJ1-1,-,TGTGCCAGCTCACCCGTATATTCTATTGGCACTGAAGCTTTCTTT,CASSPVYSIGTEAFF
TRBV6-5,-,TRBJ2-2,TRBD1,TGTGCCAGCAGACGGACAGGGGGCACCGGGGAGCTGTTTTTT,CASRRTGGTGELFF
TRBV13,-,TRBJ2-3,TRBD1,TGTGCCAGCAGCTTAGGCCTAGGACAGGCTAGCACAGATACGCAGTATTTT,CASSLGLGQASTDTQYF
TRBV9,-,TRBJ1-1,TRBD1,TGTGCCAGCGCTCCGGGACAGGGCGTGTCAGGAGCTTTCTTT,CASAPGQGVSGAFF
TRBV30,-,TRBJ2-6,-,TGTGCCTGGAGTGTACAGGGCGGTATTTGGGCCAACGTCCTGACTTTC,CAWSVQGGIWANVLTF
TRBV9,-,TRBJ2-7,-,TGTGCCAGCAGCTTCTCCGGGAGCTCCTACGAGCAGTACTTC,CASSFSGSSYEQYF
TRBV7-9,-,TRBJ2-3,TRBD2,TGTGCCAGCAGCTTCGGGACTAGCGGGAACCTAGATACGCAGTATTTT,CASSFGTSGNLDTQYF
TRBV5-5,-,TRBJ1-5,TRBD1,TGTGCCAGCAGCCCGGGGACAGTTACCAATCAGCCCCAGCATTTT,CASSPGTVTNQPQHF
TRBV9,-,TRBJ2-1,-,TGTGCCAGCAGCGTAGCTTCGGACAGCTCCTACAATGAGCAGTTCTTC,CASSVASDSSYNEQFF
TRBV19,-,TRBJ2-7,-,TGTGCCAGTAGTATGATTCCCGAGTACGAGCAGTACTTC,CASSMIPEYEQYF
TRBV4-1,-,TRBJ2-1,-,TGCGCCAGCAGCCAAGATCGGAATGAGCAGTTCTTC,CASSQDRNEQFF
TRBV6-5,-,TRBJ2-3,-,TGTGCCAGCAGCCGAGACGGACTCAGCCCAGATACGCAGTATTTT,CASSRDGLSPDTQYF
TRBV29-1,-,TRBJ2-7,-,TGCAGCGTTGAAGGGGGGCGGGAGAACTTGTACGAGCAGTACTTC,CSVEGGRENLYEQYF
TRBV28,-,TRBJ2-7,TRBD2,TGTGCCAGCAGCCCCCCCATGGGGAGCGGGATTACCTACGAGCAGTACTTC,CASSPPMGSGITYEQYF
TRBV6-5,-,TRBJ2-2,TRBD2,TGTGCCAGCAGTTACTCTGCGGGAGGGGCCACCGGGGAGCTGTTTTTT,CASSYSAGGATGELFF
TRBV6-4,once,TRBJ2-7,TRBD2,TGTGCCAGCAGGGCCGGGACTAGCGGGCCCCGGTACGAGCAGTACTTC,CASRAGTSGPRYEQYF
TRBV28,-,TRBJ2-3,-,TGTGCCAGCAGTTTACCTAAGACAGGTGGGGATATAGCGCAGTATTTT,CASSLPKTGGDIAQYF
TRBV6-1,once,TRBJ2-3,TRBD1,TGTGCCAGCAGTGCGCGCAGGGGGCTCACAGATACGCAGTATTTT,CASSARRGLTDTQYF
TRBV18,-,TRBJ2-7,TRBD2,TGTGCCAGCTCACCACGAACCACTAGCGGTTACGAGCAGTACTTC,CASSPRTTSGYEQYF
TRBV4-3,-,TRBJ1-4,-,TGCGCCAGCAGCCAAGATTCGCAGGGGGAAAAACTGTTTTTT,CASSQDSQGEKLFF
TRBV19,-,TRBJ1-2,-,TGTGCCAGTACCCAAGGTGGACAGACCTTTTCGGGTGGCTACACCTTC,CASTQGGQTFSGGYTF
TRBV10-3,-,TRBJ1-2,TRBD1,TGTGCCATCAACACAGGGGGCTGGACCTATGGCTACACCTTC,CAINTGGWTYGYTF
TRBV18,-,TRBJ2-3,-,TGTGCCAGCTCACCACCATGGAGCGAAGGAGATACGCAGTATTTT,CASSPPWSEGDTQYF
TRBV6-4,-,TRBJ2-1,TRBD2,TGTGCCAGCAGTGAGGGGACTAGCGGGAACAATGGGCAGTTCTTC,CASSEGTSGNNGQFF
TRBV5-8,-,TRBJ2-5,TRBD2,TGTGCCAGCAGCTTGGTGAGACTAGCGGGAGGTGGGCAAGAGACCCAGTACTTC,CASSLVRLAGGGQETQYF